These T cell receptor beta chains were read from a single sample in a study of T cells in Graves' hyperthyroidism and ophthalmopathy. TCRdb re-analysed the multiplex PCR reads in MiXCR, keeping a single row per CDR3 protein. The sample shows 110,000 to 150,000 distinct CDR3 sequences, approximately 24% of them seen only once. Sequencing used blood. Every receptor here comes from a woman between 50 and 59 years old with Graves' hyperthyroidism that later progressed to Graves' ophthalmopathy. CDR3s include the opening cysteine and the closing phenylalanine or tryptophan. D genes are given only for firm matches. Expanded clones get a size class; other rows say once, few or many, or leave the size out.

v_call,j_call,clone_size,d_call,cdr3_aa,cdr3_nt
TRBV12-3/TRBV12-4,TRBJ2-5,many,TRBD2,CASMPGLAGFQETQYF,TGTGCCAGCATGCCCGGACTAGCGGGCTTCCAAGAGACCCAGTACTTC
TRBV27,TRBJ2-1,many,NA,CASSKRGGHGNEQFF,TGTGCCAGCAGTAAAAGGGGGGGACATGGGAATGAGCAGTTCTTC
TRBV7-3,TRBJ2-1,many,TRBD1,CASSVDRGNEQFF,TGTGCCAGCAGCGTAGACAGGGGGAATGAGCAGTTCTTC
TRBV30,TRBJ1-1,many,NA,CAWSRWEGGETEAFF,TGTGCCTGGAGTAGGTGGGAAGGGGGAGAGACTGAAGCTTTCTTT
TRBV4-1,TRBJ1-2,NA,TRBD1,CASTPGGRDGYTF,TGCGCCAGCACCCCAGGGGGCAGGGATGGCTACACCTTC
TRBV5-1,TRBJ2-7,many,NA,CASSLAPDNYEQYF,TGCGCCAGCAGCTTGGCCCCCGACAACTACGAGCAGTACTTC
TRBV29-1,TRBJ1-6,few,NA,CSVGEYNSPLHF,TGCAGCGTTGGGGAATATAATTCACCCCTCCACTTT
TRBV30,TRBJ1-1,many,NA,CAWSVRGVTEAFF,TGTGCCTGGAGTGTAAGGGGCGTCACTGAAGCTTTCTTT
TRBV3-1,TRBJ1-4,few,NA,CASSQGTQQVKGLFF,TGTGCCAGCAGCCAAGGTACCCAGCAGGTGAAAGGACTGTTTTTT
TRBV28,TRBJ1-2,NA,NA,CATQEVYGYTF,TGTGCCACTCAGGAGGTATATGGCTACACCTTC
TRBV9,TRBJ2-1,few,NA,CAPTLCEQFF,TGTGCCCCCACGCTTTGTGAGCAGTTCTTC
TRBV5-6,TRBJ2-2,NA,NA,CASSLQLLNTGELFF,TGTGCCAGCAGCTTGCAACTCTTGAACACCGGGGAGCTGTTTTTT
TRBV9,TRBJ2-1,NA,TRBD2,CASSVGLAGGNSYNEQFF,TGTGCCAGCAGCGTAGGACTAGCGGGAGGCAATTCCTACAATGAGCAGTTCTTC
TRBV11-1,TRBJ2-1,NA,NA,CASSLGRGPLNEQFF,TGTGCCAGCAGCTTAGGGCGGGGACCTTTGAATGAGCAGTTCTTC
TRBV19,TRBJ2-1,NA,TRBD2,CASTFSGRPLGEQFF,TGTGCCAGTACATTTAGCGGGAGGCCTTTGGGTGAGCAGTTCTTC
TRBV30,TRBJ1-2,many,TRBD1,CAWREWGQVEGYTF,TGTGCCTGGAGGGAGTGGGGACAGGTGGAAGGCTACACCTTC
TRBV20-1,TRBJ2-7,NA,NA,CSGLSEYEQYF,TGCAGTGGACTTTCCGAATACGAGCAGTACTTC
TRBV25-1,TRBJ2-5,few,NA,CASRQWGVETQYF,TGTGCCAGCAGGCAGTGGGGCGTGGAGACCCAGTACTTC
TRBV7-8,TRBJ1-1,many,NA,CASSLRLDWDTEAFF,TGTGCCAGCAGCTTAAGGTTGGATTGGGACACTGAAGCTTTCTTT
TRBV2,TRBJ1-1,many,TRBD1,CASSEGFGTGNTEAFF,TGTGCCAGCAGTGAAGGGTTCGGGACAGGGAACACTGAAGCTTTCTTT
TRBV27,TRBJ2-1,many,TRBD2,CASSPLLGAGAFFYNEQFF,TGTGCCAGCAGTCCCTTACTAGGAGCGGGAGCCTTCTTTTACAATGAGCAGTTCTTC
TRBV29-1,TRBJ1-3,few,NA,CSVESSGNTIYF,TGCAGCGTTGAGAGTTCTGGAAACACCATATATTTT
TRBV27,TRBJ1-1,many,NA,CASSLQGMNTEAFF,TGTGCCAGCAGTTTACAGGGAATGAACACTGAAGCTTTCTTT
TRBV28,TRBJ2-3,NA,TRBD2,CASSFRTSGKPDTQYF,TGTGCCAGCAGTTTCAGGACTAGCGGGAAACCAGATACGCAGTATTTT
TRBV13,TRBJ1-2,many,NA,CASSFRGGASYGYTF,TGTGCCAGCAGCTTTAGAGGGGGGGCCAGCTATGGCTACACCTTC
TRBV6-1,TRBJ2-2,NA,NA,CASSPRSGELFF,TGTGCCAGCAGCCCCAGGTCCGGGGAGCTGTTTTTT
TRBV20-1,TRBJ2-7,many,NA,CSAIRDGSYEQYF,TGCAGTGCTATCAGGGATGGATCCTACGAGCAGTACTTC
TRBV9,TRBJ2-5,NA,TRBD1,CASSRTGETQYF,TGTGCCAGCAGTAGGACAGGGGAGACCCAGTACTTC
TRBV7-3,TRBJ2-3,many,TRBD1,CASSLTPGGTDTQYF,TGTGCCAGCAGCTTAACCCCAGGGGGAACAGATACGCAGTATTTT
TRBV3-1,TRBJ2-1,many,TRBD2,CASSQSMIAGASEQFF,TGTGCCAGCAGCCAATCAATGATAGCGGGAGCATCTGAGCAGTTCTTC
TRBV3-1,TRBJ2-2,few,NA,CASSNARNTGELFF,TGTGCCAGCAGTAACGCACGGAACACCGGGGAGCTGTTTTTT
TRBV6-1,TRBJ1-4,few,NA,CASRTGATNEKLFF,TGTGCCAGCAGGACAGGTGCAACTAATGAAAAACTGTTTTTT
TRBV7-9,TRBJ2-5,NA,TRBD2,CASSERTSGKFLETQYF,TGTGCCAGCAGCGAGAGGACTAGCGGGAAATTTTTAGAGACCCAGTACTTC
TRBV3-1,TRBJ2-5,NA,NA,CASSLRGSPETQYF,TGTGCCAGCAGCCTTCGCGGGTCCCCCGAGACCCAGTACTTC
TRBV12-3/TRBV12-4,TRBJ2-5,many,NA,CASSPARGVGETQYF,TGTGCCAGCAGTCCCGCGAGGGGAGTGGGAGAGACCCAGTACTTC
TRBV18,TRBJ1-1,NA,NA,CASSPTGLENTEAFF,TGTGCCAGCTCACCAACGGGGCTAGAGAACACTGAAGCTTTCTTT
TRBV6-5,TRBJ1-2,many,NA,CASSPIQGTYGYTF,TGTGCCAGCAGCCCTATTCAGGGGACCTATGGCTACACCTTC
TRBV28,TRBJ2-1,many,NA,CASRWKGDNEQFF,TGTGCCAGCAGGTGGAAGGGGGACAATGAGCAGTTCTTC
TRBV6-5,TRBJ1-2,many,NA,CASSYSKVGTFDGYTF,TGTGCCAGCAGTTACTCGAAAGTTGGGACCTTCGATGGCTACACCTTC
TRBV28,TRBJ2-7,NA,TRBD1,CAHTGQGAYEQYF,TGTGCCCATACAGGACAGGGGGCCTACGAGCAGTACTTC
TRBV2,TRBJ2-7,NA,NA,CASTRDTYYEQYF,TGTGCCAGCACTCGGGACACATACTACGAGCAGTACTTC
TRBV11-2,TRBJ1-2,many,NA,CASSPKLSNRGYTF,TGTGCCAGCAGCCCCAAATTGTCCAATCGTGGCTACACCTTC
TRBV11-3,TRBJ2-2,few,NA,CASSPSPNTGELFF,TGTGCCAGCAGCCCTTCCCCGAACACCGGGGAGCTGTTTTTT
TRBV6-1,TRBJ2-7,many,NA,CASSLGVHFSYEQYF,TGTGCCAGCAGTCTGGGAGTACACTTCTCCTACGAGCAGTACTTC
TRBV12-3/TRBV12-4,TRBJ2-2,many,TRBD2,CASSPSGRGTGELFF,TGTGCCAGCAGTCCTAGCGGGAGGGGCACCGGGGAGCTGTTTTTT
TRBV2,TRBJ2-7,many,TRBD2,CASSELAGGYEQYF,TGTGCCAGCAGTGAACTAGCGGGAGGGTACGAGCAGTACTTC
TRBV20-1,TRBJ2-7,many,NA,CSAAHYEQYF,TGCAGTGCTGCCCACTACGAGCAGTACTTC
TRBV18,TRBJ1-6,many,TRBD1,CASSQRQGTSPLHF,TGTGCCAGCTCACAGAGACAGGGGACTTCACCCCTCCACTTT
TRBV14,TRBJ1-1,many,NA,CASSQVGRSREAFF,TGTGCCAGCAGCCAAGTGGGACGCAGTCGTGAAGCTTTCTTT
TRBV2,TRBJ1-5,NA,NA,CASSVDTVNQPQHF,TGTGCCAGCAGTGTCGACACAGTAAATCAGCCCCAGCATTTT
TRBV19,TRBJ1-1,few,NA,CASSTLTTGTEAFF,TGTGCCAGTAGTACACTCACGACAGGCACTGAAGCTTTCTTT
TRBV20-1,TRBJ2-7,NA,TRBD1,CSAIRDRALEQYF,TGCAGTGCTATCCGGGACAGGGCCCTCGAGCAGTACTTC